A selection of T cell receptor beta chains follows, all from one sample in a study of blood T cell repertoires in COVID-19. This table comes from immunoSEQ multiplex PCR, and its TCRdb copy is limited to in-frame clones, with some not included. The sample has about 130,000 clones; around 89% are singletons. Sample: peripheral blood. The origin of the receptors is a man between 60 and 70 years old with COVID-19, enrolled during active disease. Each CDR3 is given with its conserved first and last residue. The D gene is left open where the match is weak. For some rows the clone size is stated as once, few or many, or as a class when expanded; others skip it.

j_call cdr3_length d_call clone_size v_call cdr3_nt cdr3_aa
TRBJ2-2 17 - - TRBV21-1 TGTGCCAGCAGCGGCGGGGGGGTCCAGGCCTACACCGGGGAGCTGTTTTTT CASSGGGVQAYTGELFF
TRBJ1-2 15 TRBD1 few TRBV5-1 TGCGCCAGCAGCGTGGGGGACAGGGAGGGCTATGGCTACACCTTC CASSVGDREGYGYTF
TRBJ1-1 14 TRBD1 - TRBV11-1 TGTGCCAGCAGCCGAGACAGGGATGTCACTGAAGCTTTCTTT CASSRDRDVTEAFF
TRBJ2-7 16 - - TRBV4-2 TGTGCCAGCAGCCCCGGGGCGGGGGCCTTGGGGGGCGAGCAGTACTTC CASSPGAGALGGEQYF
TRBJ1-2 13 TRBD1 - TRBV5-1 TGCGCCAGCAATGCAGGGGGCGACTATGGCTACACCTTC CASNAGGDYGYTF
TRBJ1-2 17 - once TRBV6-6 TGTGCCAGCAGTCCGACGACCAACCTGGCAGACGCGAGGGGCTACACCTTC CASSPTTNLADARGYTF
TRBJ1-5 12 - - TRBV30 TGTGCCTGGAGTGTACCGGGGAGTCCCCAGCATTTT CAWSVPGSPQHF
TRBJ1-2 12 - once TRBV15 TGTGCCACCAGCGCAGGGGCCGATGGCTACACCTTC CATSAGADGYTF
TRBJ1-6 15 - - TRBV4-3 TGCGCCAGCAGCCAAGATCCAGGGAATAATTCACCCCTCCACTTT CASSQDPGNNSPLHF
TRBJ1-4 15 TRBD1 few TRBV5-8 TGTGCCAGCAGCTTGGGACAGGGGGCTAGTGAAAAACTGTTTTTT CASSLGQGASEKLFF
TRBJ1-1 13 TRBD1 - TRBV18 TGTGCCAGCCGACAGGGGTTGAACACTGAAGCTTTCTTT CASRQGLNTEAFF
TRBJ1-2 16 - - TRBV18 TGTGCCAGCTCACCAGCCCGGTTCGGGGAGACGGGGGGCTACACCTTC CASSPARFGETGGYTF
TRBJ1-2 14 - once TRBV7-8 TGTGCCAGCAGCGCCCCCGGAGTCGGGTATGGCTACACCTTC CASSAPGVGYGYTF
TRBJ2-5 16 TRBD2 - TRBV6-2/TRBV6-3 TGTGCCAGCAGCACCCTGGGACTAGCGGGGCACGAGACCCAGTACTTC CASSTLGLAGHETQYF
TRBJ2-3 14 - - TRBV28 TGTGCCAGCAGTATAGGGGGGGGGCAAGATACGCAGTATTTT CASSIGGGQDTQYF
TRBJ2-3 12 - - TRBV5-1 TGCGCCAGCAGCCCAGGCTCTTATACGCAGTATTTT CASSPGSYTQYF
TRBJ2-2 14 - - TRBV6-5 TGTGCCAGCAGTTACAGAGGCGGGTCCGGGGAGCTGTTTTTT CASSYRGGSGELFF
TRBJ2-1 17 TRBD2 - TRBV27 TGTGCCAGCAGTTCCTCGGGGGGAAAGTACGCCTACAATGAGCAGTTCTTC CASSSSGGKYAYNEQFF
TRBJ2-3 13 TRBD1 - TRBV29-1 TGCAGCTTACGGACAGGGGGCACAGATACGCAGTATTTT CSLRTGGTDTQYF
TRBJ2-5 16 TRBD1 - TRBV19 TGTGCCAGTAGTCCGGTGAATGCAGGGGGCGCAGAGACCCAGTACTTC CASSPVNAGGAETQYF
TRBJ1-2 13 - - TRBV6-5 TGTGCCAGCAGTCAGACATGGAACTATGGCTACACCTTC CASSQTWNYGYTF
TRBJ1-2 15 - - TRBV4-1 TGCGCCAGCAGCCAAGAGACCAGCCAGGGCTATGGCTACACCTTC CASSQETSQGYGYTF
TRBJ1-6 15 - - TRBV27 TGTGCCAGCAGCCCCGTCACATCTAGAGGCTCACCCCTCCACTTT CASSPVTSRGSPLHF
TRBJ1-1 16 - - TRBV11-2 TGTGCCAGCAGCCGGGGCGGGACTATACTGAACACTGAAGCTTTCTTT CASSRGGTILNTEAFF
TRBJ1-5 18 - - TRBV19 TGTGCCAGTAGTATAGACCGTGCGGGGTTTTATAGCAATCAGCCCCAGCATTTT CASSIDRAGFYSNQPQHF
TRBJ2-1 14 TRBD1 - TRBV19 TGTGCCAGTAGTCCGGACAGGGCGTTCAATGAGCAGTTCTTC CASSPDRAFNEQFF
TRBJ2-7 18 TRBD2 - TRBV16 TGTGCCAGCAGCCACTACTCCGGGACTAGCGCGATTTCCTACGAGCAGTACTTC CASSHYSGTSAISYEQYF
TRBJ1-1 11 - - TRBV3-1/TRBV3-2 TGTGCCAGCAGCGGACAGTTTGAAGCTTTCTTT CASSGQFEAFF
TRBJ1-5 15 TRBD1 - TRBV24-1 TGTGCCACCAGGGCCACAGGGGATAGCAATCAGCCCCAGCATTTT CATRATGDSNQPQHF
TRBJ1-3 11 - - TRBV30 TGTGCCTGGAGTCCAGGAAACACCATATATTTT CAWSPGNTIYF
TRBJ2-3 15 TRBD1 - TRBV6-5 TGTGCCAGCGCCCGAGACAGGGGAAGCACAGATACGCAGTATTTT CASARDRGSTDTQYF
TRBJ1-2 14 - - TRBV21-1 TGTGCCAGCAGCAAAGGGTTAAGGAGGGATGGCTACACCTTC CASSKGLRRDGYTF
TRBJ1-3 16 - - TRBV5-1 TGCGCCAGCAGCTTGGCGGGGGAAAGCTCTGGAAACACCATATATTTT CASSLAGESSGNTIYF
TRBJ1-4 17 TRBD1 - TRBV19 TGTGCCAGTAGTGCCGGGACAGACTACCCAACTAATGAAAAACTGTTTTTT CASSAGTDYPTNEKLFF
TRBJ2-5 14 TRBD2 - TRBV27 TGTGCCAGCGCTCACCGGGGGGGTTGGGAGACCCAGTACTTC CASAHRGGWETQYF
TRBJ2-1 15 TRBD2 once TRBV6-1 TGTGCCAGCAGTGAGCTAGCGGGGGGAATCAATGAGCAGTTCTTC CASSELAGGINEQFF
TRBJ1-3 15 - - TRBV7-2 TGTGCCAGCAGCTTACTTAGGGGCTCTGGAAACACCATATATTTT CASSLLRGSGNTIYF
TRBJ1-5 13 - - TRBV14 TGTGCCAGCAGCCAAAGCTCCAATCAGCCCCAGCATTTT CASSQSSNQPQHF
TRBJ2-1 13 - - TRBV5-8 TGTGCCAGCAGCTCCCGCGGGTACAATGAGCAGTTCTTC CASSSRGYNEQFF
TRBJ2-3 12 TRBD2 - TRBV19 TGTGCCAGCGGACTAGGGGAAAATACGCAGTATTTT CASGLGENTQYF
TRBJ1-3 16 - - TRBV3-1/TRBV3-2 TGTGCCAGCAGCCGAGGAGCCGCTGACTCTGGAAACACCATATATTTT CASSRGAADSGNTIYF